The T cell receptor (beta chain) under discussion was sequenced for a study of T cell responses to AZD1222 COVID-19 vaccine (dated by TCRdb to the early 2020s). Regarding the study in general: AZD1222 recipients whose second dose came at about 4 weeks and those whose second dose came at about 12 weeks were combined into one group, since spike-specific TCR depth and breadth did not differ between the two schedules. Trial participants were enrolled into age subgroups of 18-55, 56-69 and 70-plus years, which contained approximately 150, 30 and 60 TCR-sequenced participants, respectively. TCR sequencing covered some 250 trial participants: 200 to 220 given two doses of AZD1222 and some 25 given two doses of MenACWY control vaccine. On the study overall, not on this receptor specifically: A significant rise in spike-specific TCR breadth and depth was observed after two AZD1222 doses relative to day 0 and relative to MenACWY recipients. The 56-69-year group was small, and its depth increase did not reach significance, likely because of low power. Because no day 14 peak-response samples were available, the repertoires could be characterized only after the peak T cell response. Epitopes outside the regions mutated in the B.1.351 and B.1.1.7 variants were reportedly recognized by nearly half of the unique spike-specific TCRs. Only five or six AZD1222 recipients were SARS-CoV-2 seropositive at baseline, limiting conclusions about previously exposed vaccinees. Participants were mostly white British and included more females than males, and it was suggested by the authors that clonal diversity may have been underestimated. Vaccine-associated CD4 TCRs spanned the whole spike protein, with dominant responses in regions 160-218 and 743-854.

The CDR3 starts with the cysteine, ends with the phenylalanine, and has 15 residues. Of the read, only the CDR3 DNA is kept; its 45 bases are in frame from base 1. Looking up the germline V gene yields CDR1 MNHNS and CDR2 SASEGT. V loses 2 bases of germline sequence and J loses 3 bases, and the interval between the two ends is 11 bases. The CDR3 regions of human TCRbeta chains were analyzed by immunosequencing. In the original analysis: Repertoire TCRs were matched against a reference library of SARS-CoV-2-specific TCRs generated with the MIRA antigen-specificity platform. Breadth was defined as the fraction of unique TCRs that were SARS-CoV-2-associated. Depth was defined as the fraction of total T cells that were SARS-CoV-2-associated. Using the MIRA data, each spike-specific TCR was assigned both to the spike region to which the TCR was reactive and to a CD4 or CD8 class. Log10-transformed breadth and depth values were compared by one-way ANOVA with Sidak's multiple comparisons tests. Not all clones reach the TCRdb copy of this immuneACCESS table, which keeps in-frame sequences only. Checked studies attribute under half of the gap to unresolved V genes and leave the rest unexplained. That table is the source of V, J and clone size, and D and trimming were worked out from the DNA. This sample gives about 180,000 clones in total; 87% of them show up just once. The ten largest make up about 3% of the sample.

Comment on this clone: Its specific antigen is unknown. Base quality data are lacking; no much larger clone is found one base away.

The time point label here, explained by the study, means: baseline before first vaccination. The vaccinee samples were drawn from two UK trials, COV001 and COV002, one of which was a single-blind randomized controlled phase 2/3 trial testing AZD1222 (ChAdOx1 nCoV-19) in healthy adults. Trial participant PBMC samples were collected at day 0 and day 28 after the second dose for TCRbeta chain sequencing. This TCR was sampled from an adult in good health. The chain couples TRBV6-1 to TRBJ2-1; TRBD2 is possibly the D segment (6 matching bases). The sample consisted of peripheral blood, taken on day 0 of AZD1222 vaccination. In nucleotide form, the sequence is TGTGCCAGCAGTGAACAGGGAGGTTTCTACAATGAGCAGTTCTTC. Its protein product is CASSEQGGFYNEQFF.